Sequencing of this TCR beta chain was carried out in a study of human T cells and chemical hapten exposure. The table lists this clonotype with many counts. Time point reported: patch test 1, 2 weeks after DPC sensitization. Treatment meaning: therapeutic diphenylcyclopropenone sensitization with weekly scalp DPC. TCRdb recomputed calls from the RACE reads with MiXCR, one row per CDR3 protein. The sample has about 360,000 distinct CDR3 sequences, approximately 6.3% seen once. CDR1 LGHNA and CDR2 YNFKEQ come from the germline V gene. The CDR3 spans 16 residues. V was clipped by 2 bases and J by 0 bases; unmatched bases: 3.

This clonotype was obtained from a woman in her late teens or twenties with alopecia areata. Some clones in this sample may be carry-over from other donors' samples. V usage is TRBV4-2 and J usage is TRBJ1-5; 8 bases match TRBD1. This specimen was whole blood, taken in connection with sensitization to the hapten diphenylcyclopropenone (DPC). CDR3: CASSQQGAHSNQPQHF. DNA of the CDR3: TGTGCCAGCAGCCAACAGGGGGCACATAGCAATCAGCCCCAGCATTTT.